Listed below are T cell receptor beta chains from one sample, sequenced in a study of blood T cell repertoires in COVID-19. The assay was immunoSEQ multiplex PCR, and TCRdb's table has in-frame clones only and misses some. The sample consists of about 260,000 clones, about nine tenths of them appearing once. Sequencing was carried out using peripheral blood. The origin of the receptors is a man aged 35 to 55 who had recovered from COVID-19. Both conserved end residues are part of each CDR3. Each record gives: V gene, clone size, D gene, J gene, CDR3 protein, CDR3 DNA. The D gene is left open where the match is weak. A clone size is listed for some rows: how often the clone was seen (once, few, many), or a class if it is expanded.

>TRBV6-2/TRBV6-3|NA|NA|TRBJ2-3
CASSYSNIFQDTQYF
TGTGCCAGCAGTTACTCGAACATTTTTCAGGATACGCAGTATTTT
>TRBV30|NA|NA|TRBJ2-1
CAWSVQDGQKQFF
TGTGCCTGGAGTGTACAGGACGGGCAAAAGCAGTTCTTC
>TRBV9|NA|TRBD2|TRBJ2-1
CASRPGEASGSPHNEQFF
TGTGCCAGCAGGCCTGGAGAAGCTAGCGGGTCACCCCACAATGAGCAGTTCTTC
>TRBV6-2/TRBV6-3|NA|NA|TRBJ1-1
CASSLRGGSLAFF
TGTGCCAGCAGTCTTCGCGGCGGTAGCTTAGCTTTCTTT
>TRBV18|NA|TRBD1|TRBJ1-2
CASSSTGTGGRDYGYTF
TGTGCCAGCTCATCTACCGGGACAGGGGGCCGGGACTATGGCTACACCTTC
>TRBV2|NA|NA|TRBJ2-3
CASSGVTQYF
TGTGCCAGCAGTGGCGTTACGCAGTATTTT
>TRBV7-3|NA|NA|TRBJ2-1
CASSSGTLNNEQFF
TGTGCCAGCAGCTCCGGGACATTAAACAATGAGCAGTTCTTC
>TRBV19|NA|TRBD2|TRBJ2-1
CASSRDYHNEQFF
TGTGCCAGTAGTAGGGACTATCACAATGAGCAGTTCTTC
>TRBV6-6|NA|TRBD2|TRBJ2-3
CASSLQALAGITDTQYF
TGTGCCAGCAGTCTACAAGCACTAGCGGGGATCACAGATACGCAGTATTTT
>TRBV4-1|NA|NA|TRBJ2-2
CASSQVEIDTGELFF
TGCGCCAGCAGCCAAGTAGAGATAGACACCGGGGAGCTGTTTTTT
>TRBV18|NA|NA|TRBJ2-5
CASSPLRETQYF
TGTGCCAGCTCACCACTCCGAGAGACCCAGTACTTC
>TRBV6-5|NA|TRBD1|TRBJ1-2
CASRPRGRGGYTF
TGTGCCAGCAGACCAAGGGGGCGAGGTGGCTACACCTTC
>TRBV15|NA|NA|TRBJ2-7
CATSRDGQGSEQYF
TGTGCCACCAGCAGAGATGGGCAGGGCTCCGAGCAGTACTTC
>TRBV9|NA|NA|TRBJ2-1
CASNRGNADNEQFF
TGTGCCAGCAATCGGGGAAATGCTGACAATGAGCAGTTCTTC
>TRBV6-5|once|NA|TRBJ1-2
CASSPTSGRADTF
TGTGCCAGCAGCCCCACCTCGGGCAGGGCCGACACCTTC
>TRBV27|NA|TRBD2|TRBJ2-2
CASSSGLAAGELFF
TGTGCCAGCAGTTCGGGACTAGCGGCCGGGGAGCTGTTTTTT
>TRBV6-6|NA|NA|TRBJ1-2
CASSPRAGSLGGYTF
TGTGCCAGCAGTCCCCGGGCGGGTTCCCTAGGGGGCTACACCTTC
>TRBV19|NA|TRBD2|TRBJ2-7
CASSTTSGRASLMYEQYF
TGTGCCAGTAGTACGACTAGCGGGAGGGCTTCTTTGATGTACGAGCAGTACTTC
>TRBV18|NA|NA|TRBJ2-1
CASSLFGGTGNEQFF
TGTGCCAGCTCCCTGTTTGGCGGGACGGGGAATGAGCAGTTCTTC
>TRBV6-6|once|NA|TRBJ2-1
CASSDTSEQFF
TGTGCCAGCAGTGATACTAGTGAGCAGTTCTTC
>TRBV7-9|many|TRBD2|TRBJ2-1
CASSSATSGSGNEQFF
TGTGCCAGCAGCTCTGCGACTAGCGGGAGTGGGAATGAGCAGTTCTTC
>TRBV7-9|NA|TRBD1|TRBJ2-1
CASSFTGTGGNEQFF
TGTGCCAGCAGCTTCACCGGGACAGGGGGCAATGAGCAGTTCTTC
>TRBV6-2/TRBV6-3|NA|TRBD2|TRBJ2-5
CASSSASGGLQETQYF
TGTGCCAGCAGTTCGGCTAGCGGGGGGTTGCAAGAGACCCAGTACTTC
>TRBV28|NA|NA|TRBJ1-1
CASSLWGGTEAFF
TGTGCCAGCAGTTTATGGGGGGGAACTGAAGCTTTCTTT
>TRBV12-5|NA|TRBD1|TRBJ1-5
CASGWTGGVAAQPQHF
TGTGCTAGTGGCTGGACAGGGGGCGTTGCGGCTCAGCCCCAGCATTTT
>TRBV5-1|once|TRBD1|TRBJ1-1
CASSRGQDTEAFF
TGCGCCAGCAGCAGGGGACAGGACACTGAAGCTTTCTTT
>TRBV7-9|NA|NA|TRBJ1-2
CASSAVRSNYGYTF
TGTGCCAGCAGCGCGGTACGGAGTAACTATGGCTACACCTTC
>TRBV7-6|NA|TRBD1|TRBJ2-5
CASSLGTGGQETQYF
TGTGCCAGCAGCCTCGGGACAGGGGGCCAAGAGACCCAGTACTTC
>TRBV11-3|NA|NA|TRBJ1-1
CASSRDSLTEAFF
TGTGCCAGCAGCCGGGACTCTCTCACTGAAGCTTTCTTT
>TRBV12-3/TRBV12-4|NA|TRBD2|TRBJ2-2
CASRAGAGELFF
TGTGCCAGCAGAGCGGGAGCCGGGGAGCTGTTTTTT
>TRBV13|few|NA|TRBJ2-3
CAGSGGLTDTQYF
TGTGCCGGCTCCGGGGGACTCACAGATACGCAGTATTTT
>TRBV10-3|NA|TRBD2|TRBJ2-3
CAISLAGGLGDTQYF
TGTGCCATCAGCCTAGCGGGGGGGCTGGGAGATACGCAGTATTTT
>TRBV7-9|NA|NA|TRBJ2-7
CASSSGSDRRRYEQYF
TGTGCCAGCAGCTCAGGAAGTGACAGGAGAAGATACGAGCAGTACTTC
>TRBV9|NA|TRBD1|TRBJ2-3
CASSETGGTDTQYF
TGTGCCAGCAGCGAGACAGGGGGGACAGATACGCAGTATTTT
>TRBV4-2|NA|TRBD1|TRBJ1-6
CASSQSGTGGSHGNSPLHF
TGTGCCAGCAGCCAATCCGGGACAGGGGGCTCCCACGGGAATTCACCCCTCCACTTT
>TRBV5-4|NA|NA|TRBJ1-6
CASSLWTEANSPLHF
TGTGCCAGCAGCTTGTGGACAGAAGCTAATTCACCCCTCCACTTT
>TRBV5-6|NA|NA|TRBJ1-6
CASSLGSGAPLHF
TGTGCCAGCAGCTTGGGCTCGGGTGCACCCCTCCACTTT